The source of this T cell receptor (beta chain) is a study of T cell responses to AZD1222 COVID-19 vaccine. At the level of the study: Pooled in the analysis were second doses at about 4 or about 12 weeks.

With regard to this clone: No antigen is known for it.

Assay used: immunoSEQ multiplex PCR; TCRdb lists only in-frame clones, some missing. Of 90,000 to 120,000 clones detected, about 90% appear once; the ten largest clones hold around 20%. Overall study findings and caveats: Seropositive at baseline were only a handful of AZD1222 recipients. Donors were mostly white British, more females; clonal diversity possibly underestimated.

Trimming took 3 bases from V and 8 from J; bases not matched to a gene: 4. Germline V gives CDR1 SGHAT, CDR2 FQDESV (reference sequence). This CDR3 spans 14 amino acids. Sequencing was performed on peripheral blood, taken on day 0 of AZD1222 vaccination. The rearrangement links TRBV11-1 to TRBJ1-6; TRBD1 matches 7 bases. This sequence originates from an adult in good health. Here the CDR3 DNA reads TGTGCCAGCAGCTTCAGGGGGTCGGATTCACCCCTCCACTTT. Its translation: CASSFRGSDSPLHF.